This T cell receptor beta chain derives from a study of blood T cell repertoires in COVID-19. Study context: The United States, Italy and Spain supplied acute and convalescent COVID-19 samples. In each case, the material was cDNA or gDNA derived from T cells, B-cell-depleted T cells, or PBMCs.

Under the authors' procedure: Reference gene primer amplification in the assay estimated nucleated cell counts. The data were produced by immunoSEQ multiplex PCR, yet TCRdb's version contains in-frame clones alone and is incomplete. V and J calls and clone size come straight from that table; D and trimming were deduced from the DNA. The repertoire consists of 71,000 or so clones, with roughly 82% occurring once and the leading ten covering 8.5% to 14%. This CDR3 is built from 18 residues. Germline V gene data show CDR1 as MRHNA and CDR2 as SNTAGT. The germline V and J ends were trimmed by 0 bases and 4 bases, with 19 bases remaining between them.

Sequenced input: peripheral blood. The chain joins TRBV6-4 to TRBJ2-1, with D possibly being TRBD2 (5 bases). This clonotype was sampled from a man between 50 and 59 years old with acute or convalescent COVID-19. In nucleotides, the CDR3 is TGTGCCAGCAGTGACTCGACGCTGGACGGGGTGGCTTACAATGAGCAGTTCTTC. It yields the protein CASSDSTLDGVAYNEQFF.